Listed below are T cell receptor beta chains from one sample, sequenced in a study of T cell responses to AZD1222 COVID-19 vaccine. Repertoires were generated with immunoSEQ multiplex PCR, while TCRdb's copy carries only in-frame clones and drops some. This sample has approximately 110,000 clones, with 70% to 90% found just once. The sample in question was peripheral blood, obtained on day 0 of AZD1222 vaccination. Receptors were obtained from an adult in good health. Both conserved end residues are part of each CDR3. The order of the fields is CDR3 DNA, CDR3 protein, V gene, clone size, D gene, J gene. D genes are given only for firm matches. The size entry is marked missing in some rows and otherwise reads once, few, many or a size class.

CDR3 DNA: TGTGCCAGCAGGCAGCCCAGACAGGGCAACACTGAAGCTTTCTTT; CDR3 protein: CASRQPRQGNTEAFF; V gene: TRBV7-9; clone size: .; D gene: TRBD1; J gene: TRBJ1-1
CDR3 DNA: TGTGCCAGCAGCCCCCCCTCCGGGACAGTAAATGAAAAACTGTTTTTT; CDR3 protein: CASSPPSGTVNEKLFF; V gene: TRBV9; clone size: .; D gene: TRBD1; J gene: TRBJ1-4
CDR3 DNA: TGTGCCAGCAGCGTAGAGACTACTGTGTCCTACAATGAGCAGTTCTTC; CDR3 protein: CASSVETTVSYNEQFF; V gene: TRBV9; clone size: .; D gene: .; J gene: TRBJ2-1
CDR3 DNA: TGCGCCATCTTGAGCTCTGGGGCCAACGTCCTGACTTTC; CDR3 protein: CAILSSGANVLTF; V gene: TRBV10-3; clone size: .; D gene: .; J gene: TRBJ2-6
CDR3 DNA: TGCGCCAGCAGCTTGGATGGGGGACAGATGAGCTACACCTTC; CDR3 protein: CASSLDGGQMSYTF; V gene: TRBV5-1; clone size: .; D gene: TRBD1; J gene: TRBJ1-2
CDR3 DNA: TGTGCCAGCAGTTACTCCCCCACGGCCGGAGGTAACGGCCTCACCTTC; CDR3 protein: CASSYSPTAGGNGLTF; V gene: TRBV6-5; clone size: .; D gene: .; J gene: TRBJ1-2
CDR3 DNA: TGTGCCAGCAGGCATACGAGACAGGGGGCGGAGACCCAGTACTTC; CDR3 protein: CASRHTRQGAETQYF; V gene: TRBV7-2; clone size: .; D gene: TRBD1; J gene: TRBJ2-5
CDR3 DNA: TGTGCCAGCAGGATGCGGACTGGGGGGGAGACCCAGTACTTC; CDR3 protein: CASRMRTGGETQYF; V gene: TRBV7-2; clone size: few; D gene: .; J gene: TRBJ2-5
CDR3 DNA: TGTGCCAGCTTGACGGGACAGGGGAATCAGCCCCAGCATTTT; CDR3 protein: CASLTGQGNQPQHF; V gene: TRBV28; clone size: .; D gene: TRBD1; J gene: TRBJ1-5
CDR3 DNA: TGTGCCAGCAGCCGGGACATACTTAATTCACCCCTCCACTTT; CDR3 protein: CASSRDILNSPLHF; V gene: TRBV28; clone size: .; D gene: .; J gene: TRBJ1-6
CDR3 DNA: TGTGCCAGCAGCCAGAAGGGGGGACCGGGGACCCAGTACTTC; CDR3 protein: CASSQKGGPGTQYF; V gene: TRBV3-1/TRBV3-2; clone size: .; D gene: .; J gene: TRBJ2-5
CDR3 DNA: TGTGCCAGCAGCCCCGGGACGGTAAATAGCAATCAGCCCCAGCATTTT; CDR3 protein: CASSPGTVNSNQPQHF; V gene: TRBV5-8; clone size: once; D gene: .; J gene: TRBJ1-5
CDR3 DNA: TGCAGCGTTGCCGGGGAAGGGGGGTCACCCCTCCACTTT; CDR3 protein: CSVAGEGGSPLHF; V gene: TRBV29-1; clone size: .; D gene: .; J gene: TRBJ1-6
CDR3 DNA: TGCGCCAGCAGCCCCTGGTGGCAGGGAGCCGGGGAGCTGTTTTTT; CDR3 protein: CASSPWWQGAGELFF; V gene: TRBV4-3; clone size: .; D gene: .; J gene: TRBJ2-2
CDR3 DNA: TGTGCCAGCAGCCCCTCAGCTGGATCACCCCTCCACTTT; CDR3 protein: CASSPSAGSPLHF; V gene: TRBV4-2; clone size: .; D gene: .; J gene: TRBJ1-6
CDR3 DNA: TGTGCCAGCAGCCAAGGGATCACCGGGGAGCTGTTTTTT; CDR3 protein: CASSQGITGELFF; V gene: TRBV3-1/TRBV3-2; clone size: .; D gene: .; J gene: TRBJ2-2
CDR3 DNA: TGTGCCAGCAGCGTAGACTGGGGAGTGGGAATCGGGGAGCTGTTTTTT; CDR3 protein: CASSVDWGVGIGELFF; V gene: TRBV9; clone size: .; D gene: .; J gene: TRBJ2-2
CDR3 DNA: TGTGCCAGCAGAGCCATGAACACTGAAGCTTTCTTT; CDR3 protein: CASRAMNTEAFF; V gene: TRBV6-5; clone size: .; D gene: .; J gene: TRBJ1-1
CDR3 DNA: TGTGCCAGCAGCCAAGGGGCAGGGGGAAATTCACCCCTCCACTTT; CDR3 protein: CASSQGAGGNSPLHF; V gene: TRBV3-1/TRBV3-2; clone size: .; D gene: TRBD1; J gene: TRBJ1-6
CDR3 DNA: TGTGCCAGCAACCCGACCGGGGCGGAGACCCAGTACTTC; CDR3 protein: CASNPTGAETQYF; V gene: TRBV7-2; clone size: few; D gene: .; J gene: TRBJ2-5
CDR3 DNA: TGTGCCAGCAGTTTTCAGGGGCTTGGTGATGAAAAACTGTTTTTT; CDR3 protein: CASSFQGLGDEKLFF; V gene: TRBV28; clone size: .; D gene: .; J gene: TRBJ1-4
CDR3 DNA: TGTGCCAGCAGCTTGGGTAGCGGGGGGGCGAGGAACATTCAGTACTTC; CDR3 protein: CASSLGSGGARNIQYF; V gene: TRBV5-4; clone size: once; D gene: TRBD2; J gene: TRBJ2-4
CDR3 DNA: TGTGCCAGCACAAAAGCGGGGGTAACAGAGACCCAGTACTTC; CDR3 protein: CASTKAGVTETQYF; V gene: TRBV6-5; clone size: once; D gene: TRBD2; J gene: TRBJ2-5
CDR3 DNA: TGTGCCAGCAGCCAAGCACGGGACAGGGAACGGGTAGTAACTAATGAAAAACTGTTTTTT; CDR3 protein: CASSQARDRERVVTNEKLFF; V gene: TRBV3-1/TRBV3-2; clone size: .; D gene: TRBD1; J gene: TRBJ1-4
CDR3 DNA: TGTGCCAGTAGATCCTCTGGGGGCATTGGAAGGGGTGGCTACACCTTC; CDR3 protein: CASRSSGGIGRGGYTF; V gene: TRBV19; clone size: .; D gene: .; J gene: TRBJ1-2
CDR3 DNA: TGTGCCAGCAGCCTAGGCTCGACAGGCGGGGAGCAGTACTTC; CDR3 protein: CASSLGSTGGEQYF; V gene: TRBV11-3; clone size: .; D gene: .; J gene: TRBJ2-7
CDR3 DNA: TGCGCCAGCAGTGAAGGAAGGGGACGGAAGACCAATGAGCAGTTCTTC; CDR3 protein: CASSEGRGRKTNEQFF; V gene: TRBV10-1; clone size: .; D gene: .; J gene: TRBJ2-1
CDR3 DNA: TGCGCCAGCAGTGAATCCTATAATTCACCCCTCCACTTT; CDR3 protein: CASSESYNSPLHF; V gene: TRBV10-1; clone size: few; D gene: .; J gene: TRBJ1-6
CDR3 DNA: TGTGCCAGCAGCCAAGACGGAGGGGGGTACGAGCAGTACTTC; CDR3 protein: CASSQDGGGYEQYF; V gene: TRBV3-1/TRBV3-2; clone size: .; D gene: .; J gene: TRBJ2-7
CDR3 DNA: TGCGCCAGCAGTGACAAGGGGCATGGGCAAGAGACCCAGTACTTC; CDR3 protein: CASSDKGHGQETQYF; V gene: TRBV10-1; clone size: .; D gene: .; J gene: TRBJ2-5
CDR3 DNA: TGTGCCAGCAGCCAAGGTAGCGGGCTCACAGATACGCAGTATTTT; CDR3 protein: CASSQGSGLTDTQYF; V gene: TRBV4-2; clone size: .; D gene: TRBD2; J gene: TRBJ2-3
CDR3 DNA: TGTGCCAGCAGCCGAAGGGGGGTCGCAGGGGCCAACGTCCTGACTTTC; CDR3 protein: CASSRRGVAGANVLTF; V gene: TRBV5-6; clone size: .; D gene: .; J gene: TRBJ2-6
CDR3 DNA: TGTGCCAGCAGCCATAACGAGGGGACCAAAAACATTCAGTACTTC; CDR3 protein: CASSHNEGTKNIQYF; V gene: TRBV4-2; clone size: .; D gene: .; J gene: TRBJ2-4
CDR3 DNA: TGTGCCAGCAGTTTCAGACTAGGCACAGATACGCAGTATTTT; CDR3 protein: CASSFRLGTDTQYF; V gene: TRBV28; clone size: .; D gene: .; J gene: TRBJ2-3
CDR3 DNA: TGTGCCAGCATGGGCAGAACCGGGGAGCTGTTTTTT; CDR3 protein: CASMGRTGELFF; V gene: TRBV7-9; clone size: .; D gene: .; J gene: TRBJ2-2
CDR3 DNA: TGTGCCAGCACGGAACCGGGAAGGTTCAACACTGAAGCTTTCTTT; CDR3 protein: CASTEPGRFNTEAFF; V gene: TRBV6-5; clone size: .; D gene: .; J gene: TRBJ1-1
CDR3 DNA: TGTGCCAGCAGTTACCTTAGATACTGGGCAGGGGGGGAAGAGACCCAGTACTTC; CDR3 protein: CASSYLRYWAGGEETQYF; V gene: TRBV28; clone size: .; D gene: .; J gene: TRBJ2-5